A single sample gave rise to the 17 T cell receptor beta chains below, sequenced in a study of chemoradiotherapy in HPV16-positive cancers. Using immunoSEQ multiplex PCR, the repertoire was profiled, and TCRdb retains in-frame clones only, with some absent. This sample yields 25,000 to 35,000 clones, of which about 80% are seen a single time; over 4.5% belongs to the top ten. This material consisted of blood, taken from a patient who underwent chemoradiotherapy. These receptors originate from a human donor with HPV-associated anogenital cancer.

The rearrangement joins TRBV7-2 to TRBJ2-3; 9 bases fit TRBD2. The V gene end was trimmed by 1 base and the J gene end by 0 bases; junction bases not matched to a gene: 2. Germline V gives CDR1 SGHTA, CDR2 FQGNSA. The CDR3 has 16 residues. CDR3 protein: CASSLVSGRSTDTQYF. In DNA, the CDR3 is TGTGCCAGCAGCTTAGTTAGCGGGAGAAGCACAGATACGCAGTATTTT.

The CDR3 DNA reads TGTGCAAGTCGCCCCCCGGATCAGCCCCAGCATTTT. Translating gives CASRPPDQPQHF. The chain employs TRBV12-2 and TRBJ1-5. TRBV12-2 is a recognized pseudogene. This CDR3 spans 12 amino acids.

This sequence joins TRBV7-2 and TRBJ1-1, with 9 bases matching TRBD1. The CDR3 runs 15 residues. The germline gives CDR1 SGHTA, CDR2 FQGNSA. J lost 4 bases, V lost 0 bases, and 3 bases had no gene match. The CDR3 loop reads CASSLAKGQGTEAFF. DNA for the CDR3: TGTGCCAGCAGCTTAGCGAAGGGACAGGGCACTGAAGCTTTCTTT.

The rearrangement joins TRBV19 to TRBJ2-5; weak D call: TRBD1 (6 bases). V lost 5 bases, J lost 5 bases, and 12 bases lay in between. CDR1 and CDR2 from the germline V gene are LNHDA and SQIVND (reference sequence). CDR3 length: 13 residues. CDR3 bases: TGTGCCAGTAGTGTGGGGGCGTGGGAGACCCAGTACTTC. Amino acid sequence: CASSVGAWETQYF. Based on the CDR3 plus reference TRBV19 and TRBJ2-5, the full variable domain is DGGITQSPKYLFRKEGQNVTLSCEQNLNHDAMYWYRQDPGQGLRLIYYSQIVNDFQKGDIAEGYSVSREKKESFPLTVTSAQKNPTAFYLCASSVGAWETQYFGPGTRLLVL.

A note on this clone: A read error may produce the germline difference seen at one junction end. This rearrangement joins TRBV30 to TRBJ2-2; 9 bases match TRBD1. The CDR3 spans 14 residues. Looked up from germline, CDR1 is GTSNPN and CDR2 is SVGIG (reference sequence). Here the CDR3 reads CAWRTGVNAGELFF. The CDR3 region has the DNA TGTGCCTGGCGGACAGGGGTGAACGCCGGGGAGCTGTTTTTT.

This chain links TRBV2 with TRBJ2-3; maybe TRBD2 (5 bases). The V end lost 2 bases, the J end lost 4 bases, and 16 bases lay between the germline ends. Per germline, CDR1 SNHLY and CDR2 FYNNEI. The CDR3 is 16 residues long. The DNA for the CDR3 is TGTGCCAGCAGTGAAAGCTTAAGGCTAGCCCCAGATACGCAGTATTTT. Its translation: CASSESLRLAPDTQYF. The full variable domain, in which reference TRBV2 and TRBJ2-3 provide the parts outside the CDR3, is EPEVTQTPSHQVTQMGQEVILRCVPISNHLYFYWYRQILGQKVEFLVSFYNNEISEKSEIFDDQFSVERPDGSNFTLKIRSTKLEDSAMYFCASSESLRLAPDTQYFGPGTRLTVL.

The chain links TRBV6-1 to TRBJ1-5, with no clear D. CDR1 and CDR2 from the germline V gene are MNHNS and SASEGT. The CDR3 runs to 13 residues. The V end was cut by 6 bases, the J end by 0 bases, with 6 bases between. The CDR3 DNA sequence: TGTGCCAGCAGGGAAAATAGCAATCAGCCCCAGCATTTT. Its translation: CASRENSNQPQHF.

The genes are TRBV29-1 and TRBJ1-1; D gene unclear. The ends were cut back, 1 base at V and 0 bases at J, with 6 bases in the middle. Per germline, CDR1 SQVTM and CDR2 ANQGSEA. The CDR3 has 13 residues. The CDR3 DNA sequence: TGCAGCGTTGAAGTCTCAATGAACACTGAAGCTTTCTTT. As protein: CSVEVSMNTEAFF.

This chain connects TRBV5-1 to TRBJ2-3, with TRBD2 matching 10 bases. Trimming took 7 bases from V and 4 from J; bases not matched to a gene: 9. The CDR3 runs to 15 residues. Germline assignment: CDR1 SGHRS and CDR2 YFSETQ. In nucleotides, the CDR3 is TGCGCCAGCGGGGTAAGAGCGGGGGGGTCAGATACGCAGTATTTT. Its protein product is CASGVRAGGSDTQYF.

Here the CDR3 reads CASSGRSGTSGVSDTQYF. CDR3 bases: TGTGCCAGCAGCGGCCGCTCGGGGACTAGCGGGGTATCAGATACGCAGTATTTT. The chain recombines TRBV9 with TRBJ2-3, with 13 bases lining up with TRBD2. V trimming: 3 bases; J trimming: 4 bases; junction bases outside the gene matches: 11. The V gene's germline CDR1 is SGDLS and CDR2 YYNGEE. The length of the CDR3 is 18 residues.

The rearrangement joins TRBV7-2 to TRBJ1-1; TRBD1 might be the D (6 bases). The V end was cut by 5 bases, the J end by 8 bases, with 18 bases between. CDR1 and CDR2 (germline): SGHTA, FQGNSA. The CDR3 length is 14 residues. As DNA, the CDR3 is TGTGCCAGCAGCCTAGAATCAGGGGCCACGGAAGCTTTCTTT. This gives the protein CASSLESGATEAFF.

J is TRBJ2-7 and V is TRBV5-6; D gene uncertain. Trimming pared 2 bases from V and 0 bases from J, leaving 3 bases between. Germline V gives CDR1 SGHDT, CDR2 YYEEEE. CDR3 size: 12 residues. The CDR3 is CASSLLSYEQYF. The CDR3 nucleotides read TGTGCCAGCAGCTTACTCTCCTACGAGCAGTACTTC.

V usage is TRBV5-4 and J usage is TRBJ2-7; 9 bases map to TRBD1. Germline CDR1 reads SGHNT; CDR2 reads YYREEE (reference sequence). The CDR3 is 15 residues long. Trimming removed 2 bases from V and 5 bases from J; junction bases left unmatched: 8. This chain's CDR3 is CASSFRRDRVNEQYF. Written as DNA, the CDR3 is TGTGCCAGCAGCTTTCGCCGGGACAGGGTAAACGAGCAGTACTTC.

This chain links TRBV6-6 with TRBJ2-5; D unresolved. V was pared by 6 bases and J by 2 bases, with 7 bases between. Germline CDR1 reads MNHNY; CDR2 reads SVGAGI (reference sequence). The CDR3 covers 12 residues. The CDR3 bases are TGTGCCAGCAGAGGCTCACAAGAGACCCAGTACTTC. Amino acids: CASRGSQETQYF.

CDR3 nucleotide sequence: TGTGCCACCAGCAGAGATCTCAGGGTCACTGAAGCTTTCTTT. It codes for CATSRDLRVTEAFF. This chain joins TRBV15 and TRBJ1-1; tentatively, D is TRBD1 (5 bases). The CDR3 runs 14 residues. Per germline, CDR1 LNHNV and CDR2 YYDKDF (reference sequence). Trimming took off 0 bases at V and 4 bases at J, with 9 bases between the two ends.

This chain links TRBV6-6 with TRBJ2-2; D assignment may be TRBD1 or TRBD2 (5 bases each). Deletions cut 2 bases from V and 1 base from J, with 11 bases between. CDR1 is MNHNY, CDR2 SVGAGI, per germline (reference sequence). The CDR3 runs to 16 residues. The CDR3 bases are TGTGCCAGCAGTTACCCATCGAGGGGGAACACCGGGGAGCTGTTTTTT. As protein: CASSYPSRGNTGELFF.

The sample holds one count of this clone. The chain has TRBV6-1 and TRBJ2-7; D unclear. Germline CDR1 reads MNHNS; CDR2 reads SASEGT. Deletions cut 1 base from V and 0 bases from J, with 7 bases between. CDR3 length equals 14 residues. The CDR3, as DNA: TGTGCCAGCAGTGAAGGAAGGTACTCCTACGAGCAGTACGTC. Amino acid sequence: CASSEGRYSYEQYV.